This note documents a single TCR beta chain sequence. Its cognate antigen is unknown. The CDR3 is 15 amino acids. Per germline, CDR1 SGDLS and CDR2 YYNGEE. Between the trimmed V and J ends, which lost 3 bases and 2 bases, there was a span of 11 bases. The record originates from a study of T cell responses to AZD1222 COVID-19 vaccine. Findings and limits, study-wide: White British ancestry dominated among donors, who included more females, and clonal diversity was possibly underestimated. Spike-wide vaccine-associated CD4 TCRs dominated at 160-218 and 743-854.

Libraries were prepared by immunoSEQ multiplex PCR; TCRdb keeps only in-frame clonotypes and omits some of them. The profile covers about 140,000 clones, with 70% to 90% appearing a single time and 4.5% to 6.5% taken by the ten largest. The source of this sequence is an adult in good health. Sequenced material: peripheral blood, taken on day 0 of AZD1222 vaccination. The chain employs TRBV9 and TRBJ1-4; tentative D call: TRBD1 (5 bases). In nucleotides, the CDR3 is TGTGCCAGCAGCGGGGGACGGGTCACTAATGAAAAACTGTTTTTT. It is translated as CASSGGRVTNEKLFF. Full variable domain (missing parts from reference TRBV9 and TRBJ1-4): DSGVTQTPKHLITATGQRVTLRCSPRSGDLSVYWYQQSLDQGLQFLIQYYNGEERAKGNILERFSAQQFPDLHSELNLSSLELGDSALYFCASSGGRVTNEKLFFGSGTQLSVL.